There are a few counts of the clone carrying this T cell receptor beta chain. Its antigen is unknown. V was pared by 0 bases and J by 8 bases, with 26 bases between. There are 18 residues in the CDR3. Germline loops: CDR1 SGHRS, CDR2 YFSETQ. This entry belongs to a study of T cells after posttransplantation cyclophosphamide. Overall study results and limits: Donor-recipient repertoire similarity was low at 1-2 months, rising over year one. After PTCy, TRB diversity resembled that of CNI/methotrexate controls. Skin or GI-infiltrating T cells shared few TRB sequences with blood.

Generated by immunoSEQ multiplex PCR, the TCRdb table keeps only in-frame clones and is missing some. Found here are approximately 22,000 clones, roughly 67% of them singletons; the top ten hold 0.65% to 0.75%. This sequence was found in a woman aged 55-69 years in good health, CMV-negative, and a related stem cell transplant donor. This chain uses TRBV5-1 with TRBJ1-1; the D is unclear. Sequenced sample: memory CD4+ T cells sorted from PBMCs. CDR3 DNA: TGCGCCAGCAGCTTGGCCGTGCCGAATCCGGGAGCAATAAGGGAAGCTTTCTTT. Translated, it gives CASSLAVPNPGAIREAFF.